The 15 T cell receptor beta chains presented below share a single source sample, sequenced in a study of blood T cell repertoires in COVID-19. Using immunoSEQ multiplex PCR, the repertoire was profiled, and TCRdb retains in-frame clones only, with some absent. Of about 59,000 clones in the sample, over 75% are singletons; the top ten hold more than 7.5%. The sample was peripheral blood. The receptors were sampled from a human donor in a cohort sampled during active COVID-19.

This clone has ten or more counts. The J gene is TRBJ2-2, the V gene TRBV5-8, with 9 bases that match TRBD1. Per germline, CDR1 SGHTS and CDR2 YDEGEE. V dropped 4 bases and J dropped 12; count of bases not matched to a gene: 7. The CDR3 totals 13 residues. The CDR3 reads CASSTPGQGKLFF. The CDR3 DNA is TGTGCCAGCAGCACCCCGGGACAGGGAAAGCTGTTTTTT.

The V call is TRBV10-1, the J call TRBJ2-5; 7 bases map to TRBD1. This CDR3 has 15 amino acids. J gave up 3 bases and V 2 bases, and 6 bases lay outside the gene matches. Germline lookup yields CDR1 WNHNN and CDR2 SYGVQD (reference sequence). The CDR3 nucleotides are TGCGCCAGCAGTGAGGACGGGACAGCAAAAGAGACCCAGTACTTC. Amino acids: CASSEDGTAKETQYF.

The V call is TRBV7-3, the J call TRBJ2-7, with TRBD1 identical over 10 bases. Trimming cost V 4 bases and J 5 bases; bases outside gene matches: 8. The CDR3 has 15 amino acids. Germline CDR1 reads SGHTA; CDR2 reads FQGTGA. Here the CDR3 DNA reads TGTGCCAGCAGCTCCGGACAGGGGGTGGGAGACGAGCAGTACTTC. It yields the protein CASSSGQGVGDEQYF.

This clone was seen more than once but under ten times. This rearrangement joins TRBV7-9 to TRBJ1-2; 8 bases map to TRBD1. V trimming: 3 bases; J trimming: 8 bases; junction bases outside the gene matches: 11. The CDR3 spans 15 residues. The germline gives CDR1 SEHNR, CDR2 FQNEAQ (reference sequence). The CDR3 spells CASSFSWQGALGYTF. For the CDR3, the DNA is TGTGCCAGCAGCTTTAGTTGGCAGGGGGCTTTAGGCTACACCTTC.

This rearrangement joins TRBV7-2 to TRBJ1-2; tentatively, D is TRBD1 (6 bases). Deletions cut 7 bases from V and 2 bases from J, with 23 bases between. Germline values: CDR1 SGHTA, CDR2 FQGNSA. This CDR3 comprises 17 residues. For the CDR3, the DNA is TGTGCCAGCATCCTTGCCCAATCCGGGACACCCAACTATGGCTACACCTTC. Its translation: CASILAQSGTPNYGYTF.

The chain uses TRBV4-1 and TRBJ2-7; no reliable D call. The CDR3 length is 15 residues. V lost 0 bases and J lost 3, with 12 bases in between. CDR1 and CDR2 (germline): MGHRA, YSYEKL. CDR3: CASSQDVGENYEQYF. CDR3 sequence (DNA): TGCGCCAGCAGCCAAGACGTCGGAGAGAACTACGAGCAGTACTTC.

The CDR3 DNA follows: TGTGCCAGTATGGAATTCGAGACAGGGAGTCAGCCCCAGCATTTT. The encoded protein is CASMEFETGSQPQHF. The V gene is TRBV19, the J gene TRBJ1-5, with 7 bases aligning to TRBD1. J lost 6 bases, V lost 7 bases, and 12 bases had no gene match. CDR1 is LNHDA, CDR2 SQIVND, per germline (reference sequence). CDR3 length: 15 amino acids.

This chain uses TRBV7-2 with TRBJ1-2; D not resolved. V was cut by 4 bases and J by 7 bases, with 16 bases left in between. CDR1 is SGHTA and CDR2 is FQGNSA in the germline V gene. CDR3 length: 14 amino acids. The CDR3 DNA is TGTGCCAGCAGCTCCCGCGTCGCCGGGTTTGGCTACACCTTC. It translates to CASSSRVAGFGYTF.

This clone has only a few counts. V usage is TRBV19 and J usage is TRBJ2-2; TRBD2 matches at 8 bases. Trimming at V came to 4 bases and at J to 7 bases, leaving 14 bases not matched to a gene. The CDR3 is 17 amino acids. Germline CDR1 is LNHDA and CDR2 is SQIVND (reference sequence). The DNA of the CDR3 is TGTGCCAGTAGTAACCTGGGGGGCGGGAGGAAAGTCGGGGAGCTGTTTTTT. Its translation: CASSNLGGGRKVGELFF.

In its sample, this clone was seen a few times. Mismatch with germline at one junction end may stem from a read error. The chain couples TRBV7-7 to TRBJ2-3; 8 bases line up with TRBD2. This CDR3 is built from 21 residues. Germline CDR1 reads SSHAT; CDR2 reads FNYEAQ (reference sequence). CDR3 in DNA: TGTGCTAGCAGCCCAGGAGTAATGACGGGAGGGCCGGGTTCTAGCACAGATACGCAGTATTTT. Translating it yields CASSPGVMTGGPGSSTDTQYF.

V usage is TRBV19 and J usage is TRBJ1-2; 10 nucleotides line up with TRBD1. The ends lost 7 bases at V and 6 bases at J; junction bases unmatched: 8. The germline CDR1 and CDR2 sequences are LNHDA and SQIVND (reference sequence). The CDR3 sequence is 14 residues long. Written as DNA, the CDR3 is TGTGCCAGTAAAACGACAGGGGGCCTGGATGGCTACACCTTC. It encodes CASKTTGGLDGYTF. Drawing the rest from reference TRBV19 and TRBJ1-2, the complete variable domain is DGGITQSPKYLFRKEGQNVTLSCEQNLNHDAMYWYRQDPGQGLRLIYYSQIVNDFQKGDIAEGYSVSREKKESFPLTVTSAQKNPTAFYLCASKTTGGLDGYTFGSGTRLTVV.

This clone was counted between two and nine times. The chain recombines TRBV6-5 with TRBJ1-2, with D unclear. Trimming shortened V by 4 bases and J by 8 bases, and 14 bases separated the two germline ends. The CDR3 contains 13 residues. Germline V gives CDR1 MNHEY, CDR2 SVGAGI. This CDR3 reads CASSSKTRGGYTF. The CDR3 nucleotides are TGTGCCAGCAGTTCCAAGACCCGAGGGGGCTACACCTTC.

The chain links TRBV7-2 to TRBJ2-1; weak D call: TRBD2 (7 bases). Germline V gene sequence: CDR1 SGHTA, CDR2 FQGNSA. The CDR3 extends over 16 amino acids. Trimming removed 0 bases at V and 9 bases at J, with 18 bases between. The CDR3: CASSLAGRGTMVEQFF. The CDR3 coding sequence is TGTGCCAGCAGCTTAGCTGGGCGGGGGACAATGGTTGAGCAGTTCTTC.

V and J are TRBV18 and TRBJ1-1; D gene unclear. This CDR3 contains 13 residues. Germline V gene lookup returns CDR1 KGHSH and CDR2 LQKENI. V was trimmed by 1 base and J by 5 bases, leaving 8 bases between them. The CDR3 spells CASSPRTGTEAFF. In DNA, the CDR3 is TGTGCCAGCTCACCACGGACTGGGACTGAAGCTTTCTTT.

This chain links TRBV30 with TRBJ1-3; D not certain. Trimming removed 4 bases from V and 2 bases from J, with 12 bases in between. Germline values: CDR1 GTSNPN, CDR2 SVGIG (reference sequence). The CDR3 runs to 14 residues. This CDR3 reads CAWTSGSAGNTIYF. The CDR3 DNA follows: TGTGCCTGGACCTCCGGGTCTGCTGGAAACACCATATATTTT.